This is a list of T cell receptor beta chains from one sample in a study of blood T cell repertoires in COVID-19. Generated by immunoSEQ multiplex PCR, the TCRdb table keeps only in-frame clones and is missing some. This table has 140,000 to 150,000 clones, approximately 90% appearing once. The sequencing sample was made of peripheral blood. Source of these receptors: a woman aged 50 to 60 with active or convalescent COVID-19. The CDR3 runs from the conserved cysteine through the conserved F or W.

J: TRBJ1-2
V: TRBV9
CDR3: CASSVGQGIVYGYTF

J: TRBJ2-7
V: TRBV9
CDR3: CASSPPGNYEQYF

J: TRBJ2-3
V: TRBV10-3
CDR3: CAISAGQGSTDTQYF

J: TRBJ1-2
V: TRBV29-1
CDR3: CSAGTSDNYGYTF

J: TRBJ2-1
V: TRBV19
CDR3: CASKWDRSNEQFF

J: TRBJ1-6
V: TRBV7-9
CDR3: CASSLGPGQGRSYNSPLHF

J: TRBJ2-4
V: TRBV7-9
CDR3: CASSLGGVLAKNIQYF

J: TRBJ2-2
V: TRBV30
CDR3: CAWIGAGGTGTSGELFF

J: TRBJ1-1
V: TRBV6-5
CDR3: CATRTGNTEAFF

J: TRBJ2-3
V: TRBV5-1
CDR3: CASSLAAGGPIDTQYF

J: TRBJ1-2
V: TRBV7-9
CDR3: CASSFTGGGTDGYTF

J: TRBJ1-1
V: TRBV6-6
CDR3: CASSFGPLEAFF

J: TRBJ2-1
V: TRBV6-5
CDR3: CASSYGIAGVVFF

J: TRBJ1-2
V: TRBV18
CDR3: CASSPNRDAYGYTF

J: TRBJ1-1
V: TRBV14
CDR3: CASSLSTEAFF

J: TRBJ1-2
V: TRBV19
CDR3: CASSIGSLGQAYGYTF

J: TRBJ1-1
V: TRBV4-1
CDR3: CASSQPKTGSNTEAFF

J: TRBJ1-1
V: TRBV10-3
CDR3: CAISGNNGPKGTEAFF

J: TRBJ1-3
V: TRBV9
CDR3: CASSPQSRMVMGGNTIYF

J: TRBJ2-7
V: TRBV30
CDR3: CALGTSGGSYEQYF

J: TRBJ1-1
V: TRBV30
CDR3: CAWARRMGGITEAFF

J: TRBJ1-6
V: TRBV6-2/TRBV6-3
CDR3: CASSWGTQGKGYNSPLHF

J: TRBJ2-1
V: TRBV19
CDR3: CASSIMAGGSVAAYNEQFF

J: TRBJ2-7
V: TRBV25-1
CDR3: CASSEYSGRVYEQYF

J: TRBJ1-1
V: TRBV7-9
CDR3: CASSFTSPNTEAFF

J: TRBJ2-7
V: TRBV29-1
CDR3: CSVEEAVFNEQYF

J: TRBJ1-2
V: TRBV28
CDR3: CASRGGTYGYTF

J: TRBJ1-5
V: TRBV21-1
CDR3: CASSKARTGGGPYSNQPQHF